A single sample gave rise to the 6 T cell receptor beta chains below, sequenced in a study of Graves' ophthalmopathy and Graves' hyperthyroidism. Amplification of the TCR beta CDR3 regions used RNA transcripts (as template). Second-round multiplex PCR came after first-round RT-PCR with HTBI primers. TCRdb itself ran the multiplex PCR reads through MiXCR, one entry per CDR3 protein. The sample includes around 400,000 distinct CDR3 sequences, around 17% seen only once; the top ten take 1.6%. Sequencing was done on a sample of peripheral blood. The receptors originated from a young woman with Graves' ophthalmopathy.

This clonotype was seen repeatedly, ten times or more. The chain links TRBV5-1 to TRBJ2-6; D gene unclear. The V gene's germline CDR1 is SGHRS and CDR2 YFSETQ. This CDR3 region has 18 residues. V lost 0 bases and J lost 0, with 13 bases in between. The CDR3 sequence is CASSLGGTAPSGANVLTF. In nucleotides, the CDR3 is TGCGCCAGCAGCTTGGGCGGCACAGCCCCCTCTGGGGCCAACGTCCTGACTTTC.

This clonotype was seen repeatedly, ten times or more. The chain recombines TRBV18 with TRBJ2-7; D perhaps matches TRBD1 (5 bases). V shed 9 bases and J shed 3 bases, with 15 bases lying between them. The CDR3 is 13 amino acids. Germline V gene sequence: CDR1 KGHSH, CDR2 LQKENI. The CDR3 nucleotides are TGTGCCAGTAGACCCGGACACCACTACGAGCAGTACTTC. Translation gives CASRPGHHYEQYF.

The sample holds many counts of this clonotype. The V gene is TRBV6-1, the J gene TRBJ1-1, with D possibly matching TRBD1 (6 bases). This CDR3 comprises 13 residues. Germline V gene data show CDR1 as MNHNS and CDR2 as SASEGT. The V end lost 6 bases, the J end lost 1 base, and 9 bases lay between the germline ends. The CDR3 here is CASRLRGNTEAFF. The CDR3 DNA reads as TGTGCCAGCAGACTCAGGGGGAACACTGAAGCTTTCTTT.

V gene TRBV7-2 combines with J gene TRBJ2-5; maybe TRBD1 (6 bases). This CDR3 is built from 15 residues. The V end was cut by 7 bases, the J end by 4 bases, with 19 bases between. Germline CDR1 is SGHTA and CDR2 is FQGNSA. The CDR3 bases are TGTGCCAGCAACACAGGGCCGGCCCAGTTAGAGACCCAGTACTTC. As protein: CASNTGPAQLETQYF.

The chain has TRBV27 and TRBJ2-5; D might be TRBD1 or TRBD2, each matching 5 bases. Deletions cut 3 bases from V and 0 bases from J, with 11 bases between. CDR3 length: 15 residues. Germline CDR1 is MNHEY and CDR2 is SMNVEV (reference sequence). The CDR3 coding sequence is TGTGCCAGCAGTTTCTCCGGGACCTACCAAGAGACCCAGTACTTC. This sequence encodes CASSFSGTYQETQYF.

This clonotype was counted ten times or more. The chain has TRBV6-1 and TRBJ1-1; TRBD1 is a possible D gene (6 bases). The V and J ends lost 6 bases and 5 bases respectively, with 16 bases between them. The CDR3 runs to 14 residues. CDR1 and CDR2 from the germline V gene are MNHNS and SASEGT. CDR3: CASSSGTFGTEAFF. The CDR3 DNA follows: TGTGCCAGCAGCTCTGGGACATTTGGGACTGAAGCTTTCTTT.